Each of the 21 T cell receptor beta chains below was sequenced from the same sample in a study of T cell repertoires in cytomegalovirus infection. Via MiXCR, TCRdb re-called the reads, giving one row per CDR3 protein. The sample carries more than 250,000 distinct CDR3 sequences, 25% recorded once. What these receptors recognize is not known. The sequences come from cultured PBMCs, collected from culture after CMV antigen stimulation. The receptors shown here come from a human donor in good health (CMV status not recorded). Some clones in this sample may be carry-over from other donors' samples.

At least ten counts were recorded for this clonotype. The CDR3 bases are TGTGCCAGCAGCTTAGCGAGTCAGGGGCTAAGAGCTTTCTTT. Its translation: CASSLASQGLRAFF. J is TRBJ1-1 and V is TRBV7-2, with D perhaps TRBD1 (6 bases). V lost 0 bases and J 10 bases, leaving 15 bases between the germline ends. Germline lookup yields CDR1 SGHTA and CDR2 FQGNSA. The CDR3 covers 14 residues.

The V call is TRBV3-1, the J call TRBJ2-5; unclear D gene. CDR1 LGHDT and CDR2 YNNKEL come from the germline V gene (reference sequence). The CDR3 has 12 amino acids. The V gene lost 0 bases and the J gene lost 4 bases, with 3 bases spanning the gap. CDR3 bases: TGTGCCAGCAGCCAAGAGGCAGAGACCCAGTACTTC. Protein: CASSQEAETQYF.

The chain's CDR3 is CASSDGSGANVLTF. The CDR3 bases are TGTGCCAGCAGTGACGGCTCTGGGGCCAACGTCCTGACTTTC. The rearrangement uses TRBV6-6 and TRBJ2-6; D is ambiguous. Looked up from germline, CDR1 is MNHNY and CDR2 is SVGAGI (reference sequence). Trimming took off 5 bases at V and 0 bases at J, with 5 bases between the two ends. The CDR3 extends over 14 amino acids.

V gene TRBV7-6 combines with J gene TRBJ2-1; D unresolved. Germline values: CDR1 SGHVS, CDR2 FNYEAQ. The CDR3 covers 13 residues. Between the trimmed V and J ends, which lost 1 base and 7 bases, there was a span of 8 bases. The CDR3 DNA sequence: TGTGCCAGCAGCTTAGATGCCATTAATGAGCAGTTCTTC. This codes for CASSLDAINEQFF. Full variable domain (outside the CDR3, taken from reference TRBV7-6 and TRBJ2-1): GAGVSQSPRYKVTKRGQDVALRCDPISGHVSLYWYRQALGQGPEFLTYFNYEAQQDKSGLPNDRFSAERPEGSISTLTIQRTEQRDSAMYRCASSLDAINEQFFGPGTRLTVL.

The V and J genes are TRBV7-2 and TRBJ2-7; TRBD1 matches at 12 bases. J lost 6 bases, V lost 2 bases, and 5 bases had no gene match. CDR1 is SGHTA, CDR2 FQGNSA, per germline. This CDR3 is built from 15 residues. The CDR3 DNA is TGTGCCAGCAGCTTACTGGGACAGGGGGCTACCGAGCAGTACGTC. This gives the protein CASSLLGQGATEQYV.

This clonotype was counted a few times. The chain uses TRBV7-9 and TRBJ2-1, with 8 bases that match TRBD2. J gave up 8 bases and V 4 bases, and 13 bases lay outside the gene matches. CDR3 length equals 16 residues. From germline, CDR1 is SEHNR and CDR2 FQNEAQ (reference sequence). The CDR3 DNA follows: TGTGCCAGCAGCTCCGTCGGGCGGGAGGTTGGGCATGAGCAGTTCTTC. It translates to CASSSVGREVGHEQFF.

The rearrangement uses TRBV19 and TRBJ1-1, with TRBD1 matching over 8 bases. The CDR3 is made up of 13 amino acids. The V gene end was trimmed by 3 bases and the J gene end by 10 bases; junction bases not matched to a gene: 7. Per the germline V gene, CDR1 is LNHDA and CDR2 is SQIVND (reference sequence). DNA for the CDR3: TGTGCCAGTAGTATGGACAGGGAAAAGGCAGCTTTCTTT. It translates to CASSMDREKAAFF. Filled out from reference TRBV19 and TRBJ1-1, the complete variable domain reads DGGITQSPKYLFRKEGQNVTLSCEQNLNHDAMYWYRQDPGQGLRLIYYSQIVNDFQKGDIAEGYSVSREKKESFPLTVTSAQKNPTAFYLCASSMDREKAAFFGQGTRLTVV.

The J gene is TRBJ2-7, the V gene TRBV13, with TRBD1 matching over 10 bases. The CDR3 has 15 amino acids. Germline assignment: CDR1 PRHDT and CDR2 FYEKMQ (reference sequence). The V and J ends lost 5 bases and 4 bases, in that order; junction bases with no gene match: 8. CDR3 sequence reads: CASSPGTGAGYEQYF. The CDR3 coding sequence is TGTGCCAGCAGCCCAGGGACAGGGGCGGGGTACGAGCAGTACTTC.

This clonotype has more than one count but fewer than ten. J is TRBJ1-2 and V is TRBV28, with 9 nucleotides matching TRBD1. Germline lookup yields CDR1 MDHEN and CDR2 SYDVKM. The CDR3 runs 17 residues. The trim removed 6 bases at V and 0 bases at J, leaving 11 bases unmatched. The CDR3 DNA follows: TGTGCCAGCAGACCACACGGACAGGGGCTAGCTAACTATGGCTACACCTTC. It yields the protein CASRPHGQGLANYGYTF.

This clonotype was seen more than once but under ten times. The J gene is TRBJ1-2, the V gene TRBV24-1, with TRBD1 as a possible D gene (6 bases). Deletions cut 3 bases from V and 8 bases from J, with 12 bases between. Germline V gives CDR1 KGHDR, CDR2 SFDVKD. This CDR3 has 13 amino acids. The DNA for the CDR3 is TGTGCCACCAGTGATAGACAGGTCCGCGGCTACACCTTC. Amino acids: CATSDRQVRGYTF.

This clonotype appeared a few times. The V gene is TRBV29-1, the J gene TRBJ2-7, with 14 bases matching TRBD2. This CDR3 region has 15 residues. The junction had 10 bases not matched to a gene; V was cut back by 7 bases and J by 5 bases. CDR1 and CDR2 (germline): SQVTM, ANQGSEA. This chain's CDR3 is CSGFSGLAGVNEQYF. The CDR3 DNA sequence: TGCAGCGGATTCTCGGGACTAGCGGGAGTAAACGAGCAGTACTTC.

This clonotype has a handful of counts. The rearrangement uses TRBV11-3 and TRBJ2-5; either TRBD1 or TRBD2 may fit D (5 bases each). The CDR3 has 15 residues. The germline V and J ends were trimmed by 1 base and 4 bases, with 13 bases remaining between them. Germline CDR1 is SGHNT and CDR2 is YENEEA. This CDR3 reads CASSLGPQRGETQYF. The CDR3 DNA follows: TGTGCCAGCAGCTTAGGACCCCAGAGGGGAGAGACCCAGTACTTC.

On this clonotype itself: A read error may be the cause here, since a much bigger clone is one base away. The CDR3 DNA sequence: TGTGCCAGCAGTTTTTTCGGCGGGACAGGGACCTACGAGCATTACTTC. Protein: CASSFFGGTGTYEHYF. The gene calls are TRBV27 and TRBJ2-7; 9 bases fit TRBD1. This CDR3 has 16 amino acids. The germline CDR1 and CDR2 sequences are MNHEY and SMNVEV (reference sequence).

The V call is TRBV19, the J call TRBJ1-5; 9 nucleotides line up with TRBD1. The germline CDR1 and CDR2 sequences are LNHDA and SQIVND (reference sequence). This CDR3 is built from 16 residues. V shed 6 bases, J shed 5 bases, and the junction held 11 bases outside the gene matches. The CDR3 bases are TGTGCCAGTAGCACTACTGACAGGGGGTCTTATCAGCCCCAGCATTTT. Protein: CASSTTDRGSYQPQHF. The whole variable domain, filled in from reference TRBV19 and TRBJ1-5, reads DGGITQSPKYLFRKEGQNVTLSCEQNLNHDAMYWYRQDPGQGLRLIYYSQIVNDFQKGDIAEGYSVSREKKESFPLTVTSAQKNPTAFYLCASSTTDRGSYQPQHFGDGTRLSIL.

This clonotype was counted between two and nine times. The chain recombines TRBV12-5 with TRBJ2-1, with 9 nucleotides matching TRBD1. This CDR3 contains 15 residues. CDR1 is LGHNT and CDR2 is FRNRAP in the germline V gene. The trim removed 3 bases at V and 5 bases at J, leaving 5 bases unmatched. The CDR3 is CASGFRGQGNNEQFF. The CDR3 region has the DNA TGTGCTAGTGGTTTCCGGGGACAGGGTAACAATGAGCAGTTCTTC.

CDR3 region: CASSITRRDTIYF. The CDR3 DNA follows: TGTGCCAGCAGCATAACCAGGCGGGACACCATATATTTT. The chain carries TRBV12-3 or TRBV12-4 and TRBJ1-3; no firm D call. The CDR3 is 13 amino acids. The V end lost 6 bases, the J end lost 8 bases, and 14 bases lay between the germline ends.

The chain couples TRBV7-9 to TRBJ1-3, with 8 bases matching TRBD1. Germline CDR1 SEHNR, CDR2 FQNEAQ (reference sequence). This CDR3 has 16 residues. V lost 5 bases, J lost 0 bases, and 6 bases stayed unmatched. CDR3 nucleotide sequence: TGTGCCAGCAGCCCCCGACAGGGGCACTCTGGAAACACCATATATTTT. Translation: CASSPRQGHSGNTIYF.

This chain links TRBV7-2 with TRBJ2-1; 11 bases line up with TRBD2. The ends lost 1 base at V and 8 bases at J; junction bases unmatched: 1. This CDR3 region has 14 residues. Germline V gene data show CDR1 as SGHTA and CDR2 as FQGNSA. The CDR3 loop reads CASSLVAGGHEQFF. The CDR3 bases are TGTGCCAGCAGCTTAGTAGCGGGAGGGCATGAGCAGTTCTTC.

This clonotype has a count of ten or more. This chain joins TRBV6-2 or TRBV6-3 and TRBJ2-4; D may correspond to TRBD1 or TRBD2 (5 bases each). Germline V gives CDR1 MNHEY, CDR2 SVGEGT. The CDR3 covers 17 residues. With 2 bases removed from V and 6 bases from J, the gap between germline ends came to 20 bases. The CDR3 region has the DNA TGTGCCAGCAGTTACACCTTGGGACCCTCCCGGGGAAACATTCAGTACTTC. This translates into CASSYTLGPSRGNIQYF.

V and J are TRBV29-1 and TRBJ2-1; no definite D call. V dropped 4 bases and J dropped 5 bases, with 15 bases sitting between them. The CDR3 is made up of 14 amino acids. Germline V CDR1 and CDR2: SQVTM, ANQGSEA. CDR3 residues: CSVAALFGDNEQFF. In DNA form, the CDR3 reads TGCAGCGTTGCCGCTCTTTTTGGGGACAATGAGCAGTTCTTC.

This clonotype has only a few counts. This CDR3 is CASSLAIAGDIQETQYF. The CDR3 coding sequence is TGTGCCAGCAGCTTAGCGATCGCGGGAGACATACAAGAGACCCAGTACTTC. The J gene is TRBJ2-5, the V gene TRBV7-2; 7 bases align to TRBD2. The ends lost 0 bases at V and 2 bases at J; junction bases unmatched: 9. Germline CDR1 SGHTA, CDR2 FQGNSA. The CDR3 covers 17 residues.